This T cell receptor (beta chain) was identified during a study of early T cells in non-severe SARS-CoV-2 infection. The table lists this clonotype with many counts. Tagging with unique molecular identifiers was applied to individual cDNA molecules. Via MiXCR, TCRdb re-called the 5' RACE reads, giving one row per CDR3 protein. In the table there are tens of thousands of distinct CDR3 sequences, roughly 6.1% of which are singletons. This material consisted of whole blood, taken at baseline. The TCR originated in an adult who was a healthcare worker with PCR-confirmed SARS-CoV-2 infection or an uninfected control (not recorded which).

The CDR3 sequence: CSALTGSRDNEQFF. CDR3 DNA: TGCAGTGCTCTAACAGGAAGTCGGGACAATGAGCAGTTCTTC. This sequence joins TRBV20-1 and TRBJ2-1; tentatively, D is TRBD1 (5 bases). This CDR3 contains 14 residues. The germline gives CDR1 DFQATT, CDR2 SNEGSKA (reference sequence). V lost 5 bases and J 5 bases, leaving 16 bases between the germline ends.